Listed here are 10 T cell receptor beta chains from one sample, sequenced in a study of response to subunit inactivated influenza vaccine. TCRdb recomputed calls from the RT-PCR reads with MiXCR, one row per CDR3 protein. The data show hundreds of thousands of distinct CDR3 sequences, 7.6% seen once. Specimen: PBMCs from blood, collected less than 30 months after vaccination. These receptors all come from a man aged 50 to 69 who received an inactivated influenza vaccine.

This clonotype has just a few counts. The chain employs TRBV27 and TRBJ2-3, with 9 bases fitting TRBD1. The trim removed 6 bases at V and 1 base at J, leaving 5 bases unmatched. The germline V gene encodes CDR1 MNHEY and CDR2 SMNVEV (reference sequence). The CDR3 contains 15 residues. The CDR3 nucleotides read TGTGCCAGCAGATACGGGGACAGGGGCACAGATACGCAGTATTTT. Its translation is CASRYGDRGTDTQYF.

This clonotype appeared many times. For the CDR3, the DNA is TGCAGCGTACTAGCTTCCGGGGAGCTGTTTTTT. This translates into CSVLASGELFF. V usage is TRBV29-1 and J usage is TRBJ2-2, with D possibly TRBD2 on 6 matching bases. There are 11 residues in the CDR3. Trimming shortened V by 6 bases and J by 6 bases, and 8 bases separated the two germline ends. In germline, CDR1 is SQVTM, CDR2 ANQGSEA.

The gene calls are TRBV12-5 and TRBJ2-1; D remains ambiguous. Looked up from germline, CDR1 is LGHNT and CDR2 is FRNRAP. The length of the CDR3 is 12 residues. The V and J ends lost 6 bases and 4 bases respectively, with 7 bases between them. The CDR3 DNA reads as TGTGCTAGTGGCAACGGTTACAATGAGCAGTTCTTC. This codes for CASGNGYNEQFF.

This clonotype occurred many times. The V gene is TRBV10-3, the J gene TRBJ2-5; D gene ambiguous. Germline CDR1 reads ENHRY; CDR2 reads SYGVKD. The V end was cut by 10 bases, the J end by 5 bases, with 11 bases between. This CDR3 is built from 11 residues. In nucleotides, the CDR3 is TGTGCCAGCGCACAAAGGGAGACCCAGTACTTC. Amino acid sequence: CASAQRETQYF.

The V call is TRBV12-3 or TRBV12-4, the J call TRBJ1-5; D gene ambiguous. The CDR3 has 12 residues. V was cut by 4 bases and J by 6 bases, with 7 bases left in between. CDR3 sequence (DNA): TGTGCCAGCAGTTCGCCTGGTCAGCCCCAGCATTTT. This encodes CASSSPGQPQHF.

The table lists this clonotype with a few counts. The CDR3 spells CASSPGTLYSGANVLTF. For the CDR3, the DNA is TGCGCCAGCAGCCCGGGGACTCTCTACTCTGGGGCCAACGTCCTGACTTTC. The V and J genes are TRBV4-3 and TRBJ2-6, with D perhaps TRBD2 (6 bases). V lost 4 bases to trimming and J lost 0 bases, with 13 bases between them. Per germline, CDR1 LGHNA and CDR2 YSLEER. This CDR3 has 17 amino acids.

This clonotype was picked up many times. DNA of the CDR3: TGTGCCAGCAAAGATACTAGCGGGGCCACAGATACGCAGTATTTT. Translation: CASKDTSGATDTQYF. V is TRBV6-2 or TRBV6-3 and J is TRBJ2-3; 10 bases are shared with TRBD2. V lost 7 bases to trimming and J lost 2 bases; unmatched junction nucleotides: 6. CDR3 size: 15 residues. Germline V gene sequence: CDR1 MNHEY, CDR2 SVGEGT.

The chain couples TRBV20-1 to TRBJ2-3, with TRBD2 as a possible D gene (5 bases). Trimming took off 3 bases at V and 5 bases at J, with 12 bases between the two ends. The germline CDR1 and CDR2 sequences are DFQATT and SNEGSKA (reference sequence). The CDR3 contains 13 residues. The CDR3 nucleotides read TGCAGTGCTAGGGACTGGAACGGAGATACGCAGTATTTT. Protein product: CSARDWNGDTQYF.

The V and J genes are TRBV20-1 and TRBJ1-5, with 8 positions matching TRBD1. This CDR3 region has 14 residues. Germline-derived CDR1 and CDR2 are DFQATT and SNEGSKA (reference sequence). The V segment lost 1 base and the J segment 7 bases; nucleotides outside the gene matches: 6. The CDR3 region has the DNA TGCAGTGCTAGAGTCGACAGGGGAGGACAGCCCCAGCATTTT. Protein product: CSARVDRGGQPQHF.

In this sample, this clonotype turned up a few times. The V call is TRBV5-1, the J call TRBJ2-1; weak D call: TRBD2 (6 bases). Between the trimmed V and J ends, which lost 3 bases and 6 bases, there was a span of 22 bases. Germline V gene lookup returns CDR1 SGHRS and CDR2 YFSETQ. This CDR3 contains 17 residues. This CDR3 reads CASSWDVLANRPNEQFF. In nucleotides, the CDR3 is TGCGCCAGCAGCTGGGACGTTCTAGCGAACCGACCCAATGAGCAGTTCTTC.